A single sample is the source of the 23 T cell receptor beta chains below, sequenced in a study of cytomegalovirus exposure and HLA in healthy donors. A multiplex PCR was run with 60 Vbeta primers and 13 Jbeta primers. Profiling relied on immunoSEQ multiplex PCR, and the TCRdb table lists in-frame clones only, not all of them. The data hold about 110,000 clones, with roughly 82% observed a single time. Sequencing was done on a sample of PBMCs. The source of these receptors is a young man in good health and CMV-seropositive.

There are a few counts of this clone. The V call is TRBV5-1, the J call TRBJ2-5; weak D call: TRBD2 (5 bases). Germline lookup yields CDR1 SGHRS and CDR2 YFSETQ. The CDR3 is 12 residues long. Trimming took off 2 bases at V and 3 bases at J, with 5 bases between the two ends. This chain's CDR3 is CASSLAEETQYF. CDR3 coding DNA: TGCGCCAGCAGCTTAGCGGAAGAGACCCAGTACTTC.

V is TRBV19 and J is TRBJ1-1, with a possible D match to TRBD1 (6 bases). CDR1 is LNHDA, CDR2 SQIVND, per germline (reference sequence). This CDR3 has 13 amino acids. Between the trimmed V and J ends, which lost 6 bases and 2 bases, there was a span of 10 bases. The CDR3 region is CASRRGTNTEAFF. In nucleotides, the CDR3 is TGTGCCAGTAGAAGGGGGACCAACACTGAAGCTTTCTTT.

In the case of this clone: One end of the junction is discordant with germline, which a read error may explain. The same CDR3 arises from other DNA sequences in this sample as well. The chain uses TRBV9 and TRBJ2-3; 9 bases fit TRBD2. This CDR3 contains 18 residues. Germline assignment: CDR1 SGDLS and CDR2 YYNGEE. The CDR3 coding sequence is TGTGCCAGCAGCGTATTTAGCGGGGGAACGAAACTTGCAGATACACAGTATTTT. As protein: CASSVFSGGTKLADTQYF.

The CDR3 sequence: CASSSRGSKNIQYF. The CDR3 bases are TGTGCCAGCAGCTCCAGGGGGAGCAAAAACATTCAGTACTTC. The V and J genes are TRBV13 and TRBJ2-4; 7 bases map to TRBD1. With 4 bases clipped from V and 3 bases from J, the junction kept 3 bases outside the gene matches. The germline V gene encodes CDR1 PRHDT and CDR2 FYEKMQ (reference sequence). CDR3 length equals 14 residues.

CDR3 in DNA: TGTGCCAGCAGCCCACTTTCAGCTTTCTTT. Its translation is CASSPLSAFF. The gene calls are TRBV7-9 and TRBJ1-1; unclear D gene. The CDR3 runs to 10 residues. Germline V gene lookup returns CDR1 SEHNR and CDR2 FQNEAQ (reference sequence). Trimming cost V 5 bases and J 10 bases, with 8 bases left between them.

The chain has TRBV7-6 and TRBJ1-1; 7 bases map to TRBD1. Germline V gene data show CDR1 as SGHVS and CDR2 as FNYEAQ. This CDR3 spans 14 amino acids. The ends lost 5 bases at V and 1 base at J; junction bases unmatched: 4. The CDR3 region has the DNA TGTGCCAGCAGCCCCCGGACAGGGAACACTGAAGCTTTCTTT. It yields the protein CASSPRTGNTEAFF.

A few counts support this clone. The chain is built from TRBV7-9 and TRBJ1-2; TRBD1 matches 9 bases. This CDR3 contains 14 residues. Trimming removed 5 bases from V and 6 bases from J; junction bases left unmatched: 7. Per germline, CDR1 SEHNR and CDR2 FQNEAQ (reference sequence). CDR3 DNA sequence: TGTGCCAGCAGCCCGGGACAGGGATCGGATGGCTACACCTTC. This gives the protein CASSPGQGSDGYTF.

The rearrangement links TRBV11-3 to TRBJ2-4, with D unclear. The CDR3 has 14 amino acids. V lost 4 bases and J lost 7, with 14 bases in between. Germline V gene data show CDR1 as SGHNT and CDR2 as YENEEA. CDR3 in amino acids: CASSSAGIGNIQYF. The CDR3, as DNA: TGTGCCAGCAGCTCCGCAGGAATTGGCAACATTCAGTACTTC. Based on the CDR3 plus reference TRBV11-3 and TRBJ2-4, the full variable domain is EAGVVQSPRYKIIEKKQPVAFWCNPISGHNTLYWYLQNLGQGPELLIRYENEEAVDDSQLPKDRFSAERLKGVDSTLKIQPAELGDSAVYLCASSSAGIGNIQYFGAGTRLSVL.

CDR3 coding DNA: TGTGCCAGTAGTGCATTACAGCCGATGAACACTGAAGCTTTCTTT. This codes for CASSALQPMNTEAFF. This sequence joins TRBV19 and TRBJ1-1; D is undetermined. This CDR3 has 15 amino acids. Germline assignment: CDR1 LNHDA and CDR2 SQIVND (reference sequence). The germline V and J ends were trimmed by 5 bases and 0 bases, with 13 bases remaining between them.

The genes are TRBV7-9 and TRBJ1-2; the D gene is possibly TRBD1 (6 bases). The V end was cut by 8 bases, the J end by 2 bases, with 12 bases between. Germline V gene lookup returns CDR1 SEHNR and CDR2 FQNEAQ (reference sequence). CDR3 length equals 13 residues. In nucleotides, the CDR3 is TGTGCCAGCGGCTACAGGGACAACTATGGCTACACCTTC. This translates into CASGYRDNYGYTF.

Here the CDR3 DNA reads TGTGCCAGCAGCCCCGGGACAGGGAATCACTATGGCTACACCTTC. Translation: CASSPGTGNHYGYTF. This rearrangement joins TRBV9 to TRBJ1-2, with TRBD1 matching over 9 bases. V trimming: 4 bases; J trimming: 3 bases; junction bases outside the gene matches: 7. This CDR3 comprises 15 residues. Per germline, CDR1 SGDLS and CDR2 YYNGEE.

The chain joins TRBV11-2 to TRBJ1-1; D is undetermined. The CDR3 contains 14 residues. Deletions cut 2 bases from V and 0 bases from J, with 7 bases between. Germline-derived CDR1 and CDR2 are SGHAT and FQNNGV. The CDR3 reads CASSLYGMNTEAFF. In nucleotides, the CDR3 is TGTGCCAGCAGCTTATATGGCATGAACACTGAAGCTTTCTTT.

The chain uses TRBV18 and TRBJ1-1, with a weak D call TRBD1 (5 bases). Trimming left V 6 bases short and J 0 bases short, with 11 bases between. The CDR3 is made up of 14 amino acids. The V gene's germline CDR1 is KGHSH and CDR2 LQKENI. The CDR3 DNA reads as TGTGCCAGCTCCCACGACAGCCTGAACACTGAAGCTTTCTTT. Protein product: CASSHDSLNTEAFF.

This chain uses TRBV5-1 with TRBJ1-4, with 7 nucleotides matching TRBD1. Germline V gives CDR1 SGHRS, CDR2 YFSETQ. This CDR3 has 14 amino acids. Trimming at V came to 2 bases and at J to 6 bases, leaving 4 bases not matched to a gene. The CDR3 reads CASSLQGLYEKLFF. CDR3 in DNA: TGCGCCAGCAGCTTACAGGGGTTATATGAAAAACTGTTTTTT.

The table lists this clone with a count of one. The V gene is TRBV11-3, the J gene TRBJ1-3; tentative D call: TRBD1 (6 bases). Per germline, CDR1 SGHNT and CDR2 YENEEA. The V end lost 3 bases, the J end lost 7 bases, and 16 bases lay between the germline ends. The CDR3 totals 15 residues. In nucleotides, the CDR3 is TGTGCCAGCAGCTTCAACAGGGTGAAGGGTAACACCATATATTTT. The encoded protein is CASSFNRVKGNTIYF.

The rearrangement joins TRBV4-1 to TRBJ2-1, with 13 positions matching TRBD2. This CDR3 has 15 amino acids. Germline CDR1 and CDR2: MGHRA and YSYEKL. Germline trimming cut 6 bases from V and 3 bases from J; bases unmatched to any gene: 2. The CDR3 protein is CASSRLAGGYNEQFF. Here the CDR3 DNA reads TGCGCCAGCAGTCGACTAGCGGGGGGCTACAATGAGCAGTTCTTC.

The count of this clone is one. This chain uses TRBV30 with TRBJ2-5; TRBD1 matches at 8 bases. Unmatched junction bases numbered 14, after V lost 3 bases and J lost 5 bases. CDR1 and CDR2 from the germline V gene are GTSNPN and SVGIG (reference sequence). CDR3 length: 16 amino acids. CDR3 bases: TGTGCCTGGAGCCCTAAACCGGGACAGGAATCGGAGACCCAGTACTTC. This encodes CAWSPKPGQESETQYF.

CDR3 region: CASSQNRGFNTEAFF. Here the CDR3 DNA reads TGTGCCAGCAGCCAAAACAGGGGATTCAACACTGAAGCTTTCTTT. The rearrangement uses TRBV6-5 and TRBJ1-1, with 7 nucleotides matching TRBD1. Per the germline V gene, CDR1 is MNHEY and CDR2 is SVGAGI. The junction had 9 bases not matched to a gene; V was cut back by 6 bases and J by 2 bases. The CDR3 is made up of 15 amino acids.

This clone was detected once. The rearrangement links TRBV6-1 to TRBJ1-2; weak D call: TRBD1 (5 bases). The CDR3 covers 13 residues. The ends were cut back, 8 bases at V and 1 base at J, with 11 bases in the middle. Germline V gene data show CDR1 as MNHNS and CDR2 as SASEGT. CDR3 region: CASGPGINYGYTF. The CDR3, as DNA: TGTGCCAGCGGACCAGGGATTAACTATGGCTACACCTTC.

V and J are TRBV5-4 and TRBJ1-4, with TRBD1 identical over 7 bases. Germline V gene sequence: CDR1 SGHNT, CDR2 YYREEE (reference sequence). Germline trimming cut 3 bases from V and 6 bases from J; bases unmatched to any gene: 17. This CDR3 is built from 18 residues. CDR3 loop: CASSYGPGTVLRDEKLFF. The CDR3, as DNA: TGTGCCAGCAGCTATGGTCCCGGGACAGTCTTGAGGGATGAAAAACTGTTTTTT.

The J gene is TRBJ2-1, the V gene TRBV5-6; a weak D match, TRBD2 (5 bases). Germline V gives CDR1 SGHDT, CDR2 YYEEEE. This CDR3 region has 15 residues. V lost 4 bases and J 6 bases, leaving 17 bases between the germline ends. The CDR3 loop reads CASSALFGRGNEQFF. The DNA of the CDR3 is TGTGCCAGCAGCGCCTTGTTCGGACGGGGCAATGAGCAGTTCTTC.

The chain joins TRBV13 to TRBJ1-6; TRBD1 aligns across 7 bases. The CDR3 totals 15 residues. Germline V lookup: CDR1 PRHDT, CDR2 FYEKMQ (reference sequence). Trimming removed 5 bases from V and 7 bases from J; junction bases left unmatched: 8. CDR3 in amino acids: CASSQRQGLNSPLHF. The CDR3 region has the DNA TGTGCCAGCAGCCAAAGACAGGGCCTAAATTCACCCCTCCACTTT.

The J gene is TRBJ2-3, the V gene TRBV30; 9 bases are shared with TRBD2. The CDR3 totals 16 residues. V lost 0 bases to trimming and J lost 2 bases; unmatched junction nucleotides: 6. Germline loops: CDR1 GTSNPN, CDR2 SVGIG (reference sequence). The CDR3 is CAWSVQSGGYTDTQYF. The CDR3 bases are TGTGCCTGGAGTGTACAAAGCGGGGGGTACACAGATACGCAGTATTTT.